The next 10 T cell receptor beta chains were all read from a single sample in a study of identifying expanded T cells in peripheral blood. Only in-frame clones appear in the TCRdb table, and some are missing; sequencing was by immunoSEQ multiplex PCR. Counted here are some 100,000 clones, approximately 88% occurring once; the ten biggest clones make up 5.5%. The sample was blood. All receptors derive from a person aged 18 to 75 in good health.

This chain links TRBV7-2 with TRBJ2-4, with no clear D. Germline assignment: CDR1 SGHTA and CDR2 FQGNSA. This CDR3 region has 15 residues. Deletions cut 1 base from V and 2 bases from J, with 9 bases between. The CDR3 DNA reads TGTGCCAGCAGCTTAGATGTCAGTTCCAAAAACATTCAGTACTTC. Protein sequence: CASSLDVSSKNIQYF. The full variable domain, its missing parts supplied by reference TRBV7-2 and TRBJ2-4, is GAGVSQSPSNKVTEKGKDVELRCDPISGHTALYWYRQSLGQGLEFLIYFQGNSAPDKSGLPSDRFSAERTGGSVSTLTIQRTQQEDSAVYLCASSLDVSSKNIQYFGAGTRLSVL.

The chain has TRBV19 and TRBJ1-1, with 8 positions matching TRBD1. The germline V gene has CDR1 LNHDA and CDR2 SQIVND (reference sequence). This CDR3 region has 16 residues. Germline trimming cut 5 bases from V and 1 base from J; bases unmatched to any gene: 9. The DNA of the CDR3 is TGTGCCAGTAGTCCTCCGGACAGGGCTAAGAACACTGAAGCTTTCTTT. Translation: CASSPPDRAKNTEAFF.

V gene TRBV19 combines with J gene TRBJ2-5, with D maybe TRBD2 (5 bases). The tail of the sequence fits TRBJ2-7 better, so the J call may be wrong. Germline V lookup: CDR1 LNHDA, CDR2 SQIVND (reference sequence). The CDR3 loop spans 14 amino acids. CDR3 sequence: CASSVRVSGYEQYF. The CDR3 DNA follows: TGTGCCAGTAGTGTACGTGTTTCGGGGTACGAGCAGTACTTC.

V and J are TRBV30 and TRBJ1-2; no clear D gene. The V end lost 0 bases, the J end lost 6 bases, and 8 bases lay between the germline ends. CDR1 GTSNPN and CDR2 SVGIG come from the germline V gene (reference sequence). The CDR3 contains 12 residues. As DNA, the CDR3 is TGTGCCTGGAGTGTACGGGTTCATGGCTACACCTTC. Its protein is CAWSVRVHGYTF.

CDR3 DNA sequence: TGTGCCAGCAGCTTAATGTCGGATGCCTACAATGAGCAGTTCTTC. As protein: CASSLMSDAYNEQFF. This rearrangement joins TRBV9 to TRBJ2-1, with D unclear. This CDR3 is 15 amino acids long. Trimming left V 4 bases short and J 2 bases short, with 13 bases between. CDR1 SGDLS and CDR2 YYNGEE come from the germline V gene.

DNA of the CDR3: TGCGCCAGCAGCCACACGGACAGGGAAACCGGGGAGCTGTTTTTT. Residues: CASSHTDRETGELFF. The chain is built from TRBV4-3 and TRBJ2-2; TRBD1 aligns across 8 bases. The V gene end was trimmed by 3 bases and the J gene end by 5 bases; junction bases not matched to a gene: 5. Germline V CDR1 and CDR2: LGHNA, YSLEER. The CDR3 totals 15 residues.

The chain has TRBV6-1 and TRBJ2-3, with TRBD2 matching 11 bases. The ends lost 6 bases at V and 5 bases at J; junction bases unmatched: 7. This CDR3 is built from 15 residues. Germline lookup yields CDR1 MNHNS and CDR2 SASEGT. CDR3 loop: CASRSSGGARDTQYF. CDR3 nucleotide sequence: TGTGCCAGCAGAAGTAGCGGGGGGGCCAGAGATACGCAGTATTTT.

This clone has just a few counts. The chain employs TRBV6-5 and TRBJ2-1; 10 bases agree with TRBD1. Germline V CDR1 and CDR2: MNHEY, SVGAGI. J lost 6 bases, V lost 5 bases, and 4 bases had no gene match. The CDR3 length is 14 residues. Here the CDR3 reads CASSRTGGFNEQFF. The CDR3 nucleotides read TGTGCCAGCAGTAGGACAGGGGGTTTCAATGAGCAGTTCTTC.

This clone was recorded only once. The CDR3 loop is CASSPGLAEETQYF. CDR3 nucleotides: TGTGCCAGCAGCCCGGGACTAGCGGAAGAGACCCAGTACTTC. This chain connects TRBV7-2 to TRBJ2-5; TRBD2 agrees at 11 bases. CDR1 and CDR2 (germline): SGHTA, FQGNSA. The CDR3 consists of 14 residues. V dropped 5 bases and J dropped 3; count of bases not matched to a gene: 2. The full variable domain, in which reference TRBV7-2 and TRBJ2-5 provide the parts outside the CDR3, is GAGVSQSPSNKVTEKGKDVELRCDPISGHTALYWYRQSLGQGLEFLIYFQGNSAPDKSGLPSDRFSAERTGGSVSTLTIQRTQQEDSAVYLCASSPGLAEETQYFGPGTRLLVL.

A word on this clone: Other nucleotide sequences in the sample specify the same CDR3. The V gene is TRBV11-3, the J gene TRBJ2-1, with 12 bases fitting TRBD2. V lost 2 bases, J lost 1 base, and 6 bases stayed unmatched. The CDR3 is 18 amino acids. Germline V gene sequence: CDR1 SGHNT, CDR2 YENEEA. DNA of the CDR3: TGTGCCAGCAGCTTAACGCGACTAGCGGGAGTGTCCTACAATGAGCAGTTCTTC. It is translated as CASSLTRLAGVSYNEQFF.